The clone carrying this T cell receptor (beta chain) was seen only once. These data belong to a study of Ad26.COV2.S vaccination and SARS-CoV-2 variants. The protocol was immunoSEQ multiplex PCR, while the TCRdb copy is restricted to in-frame clones and leaves out a portion. Among hundreds of thousands of clones, approximately 89% were seen once, and the ten largest hold roughly 3.5%. The CDR3 loop spans 15 amino acids. Germline assignment: CDR1 SGHKS and CDR2 YYEKEE (reference sequence). V gave up 5 bases and J gave up 5 bases; unmatched junction bases: 7. The treatment was: about 20 received Ad26.COV2.S at low or high dose, single or two shots; 5 received placebo; per-sample allocation not given. Collection of samples fell on day 63 after the first vaccine or placebo injection.

The sample was peripheral blood, taken in a trial of Ad26.COV2.S vaccine versus placebo. The sequence was collected from a person aged 18-65 years who received the Ad26.COV2.S COVID-19 vaccine or a placebo. The chain employs TRBV5-5 and TRBJ1-6, with 7 bases aligning to TRBD1. CDR3 residues: CASRPGGGDNSPLHF. For the CDR3, the DNA is TGTGCCAGCAGGCCGGGAGGGGGCGATAATTCACCCCTCCACTTT.